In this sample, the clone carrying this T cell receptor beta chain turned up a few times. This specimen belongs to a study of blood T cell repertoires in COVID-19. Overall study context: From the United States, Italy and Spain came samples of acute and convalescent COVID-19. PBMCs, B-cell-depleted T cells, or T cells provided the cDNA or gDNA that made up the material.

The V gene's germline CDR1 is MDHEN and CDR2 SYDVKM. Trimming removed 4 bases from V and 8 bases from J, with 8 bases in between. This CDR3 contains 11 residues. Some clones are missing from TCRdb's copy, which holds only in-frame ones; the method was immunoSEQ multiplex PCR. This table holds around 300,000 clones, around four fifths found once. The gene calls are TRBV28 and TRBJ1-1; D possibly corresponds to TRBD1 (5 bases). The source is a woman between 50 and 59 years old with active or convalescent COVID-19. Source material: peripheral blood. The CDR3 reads CASSWGREAFF. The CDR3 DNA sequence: TGTGCCAGCAGTTGGGGCAGGGAAGCTTTCTTT. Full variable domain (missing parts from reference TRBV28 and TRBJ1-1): DVKVTQSSRYLVKRTGEKVFLECVQDMDHENMFWYRQDPGLGLRLIYFSYDVKMKEKGDIPEGYSVSREKKERFSLILESASTNQTSMYLCASSWGREAFFGQGTRLTVV.